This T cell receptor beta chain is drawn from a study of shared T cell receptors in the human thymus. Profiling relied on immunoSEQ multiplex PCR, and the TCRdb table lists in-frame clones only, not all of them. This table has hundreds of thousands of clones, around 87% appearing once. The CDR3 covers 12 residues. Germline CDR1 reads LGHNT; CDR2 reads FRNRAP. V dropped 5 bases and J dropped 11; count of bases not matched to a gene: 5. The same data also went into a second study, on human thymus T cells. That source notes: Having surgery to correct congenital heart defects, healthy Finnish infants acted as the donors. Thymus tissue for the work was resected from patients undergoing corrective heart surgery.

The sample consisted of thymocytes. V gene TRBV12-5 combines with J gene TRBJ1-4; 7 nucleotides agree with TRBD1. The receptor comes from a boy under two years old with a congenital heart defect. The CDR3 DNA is TGTGCTAGTGGTCCCAAACAGGGGAAACTGTTTTTT. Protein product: CASGPKQGKLFF.